These 29 T cell receptor beta chains originate from one sample sequenced in a study of CD8+CD57+ T cells in acquired aplastic anemia. Both TCR beta VDJ combination and CDR3 sequence profiling were carried out. Genomic DNA was the template for this profiling. TCRdb itself ran the reads through MiXCR, one entry per CDR3 protein. Among around 200,000 distinct CDR3 sequences, under 50% were seen once, and the ten largest hold about 20%. Previously, flow cytometry had revealed CD8+CD57+ cell expansion in the patients chosen for sequencing. Sequencing was performed on sorted CD4+, CD8+, or CD8+CD57+ T cells (not recorded which) from PBMCs. These receptors were obtained from a human donor with aplastic anemia.

The genes are TRBV10-2 and TRBJ2-7, with D perhaps being TRBD1 or TRBD2 (5 bases each). V gave up 7 bases and J gave up 0 bases, with 7 bases separating them. Looked up from germline, CDR1 is WSHSY and CDR2 is SAAADI. This CDR3 contains 12 residues. CDR3: CASTGTSYEQYF. The CDR3 nucleotides are TGCGCCAGCACGGGGACCTCCTACGAGCAGTACTTC.

V gene TRBV2 combines with J gene TRBJ1-5; the D gene is possibly TRBD1 (6 bases). Trimming removed 7 bases at V and 11 bases at J, with 15 bases between. There are 12 residues in the CDR3. Germline V lookup: CDR1 SNHLY, CDR2 FYNNEI. The DNA of the CDR3 is TGTGCCAGCACCCTGACCGGACAGTCCCAGCATTTT. Translation gives CASTLTGQSQHF.

A note on this clonotype: The missing conserved phenylalanine or tryptophan at the end of this CDR3 makes a read error likely. This chain joins TRBV19 and TRBJ1-2, with D unresolved. Trimming removed 9 bases at V and 0 bases at J, with 11 bases between. CDR3 length: 13 residues. From germline, CDR1 is LNHDA and CDR2 SQIVND (reference sequence). This CDR3 is CASRRITNYGYTS. CDR3 nucleotide sequence: TGTGCCAGCCGACGAATTACTAACTATGGCTACACCTCC.

The V and J genes are TRBV20-1 and TRBJ1-6, with 9 positions matching TRBD1. CDR3 size: 21 residues. J was trimmed by 8 bases and V by 2 bases; bases with no gene match: 25. Germline V gene lookup returns CDR1 DFQATT and CDR2 SNEGSKA (reference sequence). The CDR3 reads CSARKETSGQGSQQQDSPLHF. DNA of the CDR3: TGCAGTGCTAGAAAGGAAACGTCGGGACAGGGTAGTCAACAACAGGATTCACCCCTCCACTTT.

The chain joins TRBV5-4 to TRBJ1-6, with TRBD1 as a possible D gene (6 bases). The germline gives CDR1 SGHNT, CDR2 YYREEE (reference sequence). V lost 1 base, J lost 10 bases, and 15 bases lay in between. This CDR3 is 15 amino acids long. This CDR3 is CASSLNRALGSPLHF. Written as DNA, the CDR3 is TGTGCCAGCAGCTTGAACAGGGCCCTCGGATCACCCCTCCACTTT.

The table lists this clonotype with many counts. The V and J genes are TRBV3-1 and TRBJ1-1; D gene ambiguous. The V gene lost 2 bases and the J gene lost 1 base, with 5 bases spanning the gap. Germline CDR1 LGHDT, CDR2 YNNKEL (reference sequence). This CDR3 is built from 13 residues. The DNA for the CDR3 is TGTGCCAGCAGCCAATCCGAGAACACTGAAGCTTTCTTT. Translating gives CASSQSENTEAFF.

This chain connects TRBV10-2 to TRBJ1-6; 7 nucleotides align to TRBD1. This CDR3 spans 14 amino acids. The junction had 8 bases not matched to a gene; V was cut back by 5 bases and J by 10 bases. Germline V lookup: CDR1 WSHSY, CDR2 SAAADI. The CDR3 region has the DNA TGCGCCAGCAGTCCCGGACAGGCTAGGTCACCCCTCCACTTT. Translating it yields CASSPGQARSPLHF.

The chain recombines TRBV6-5 with TRBJ1-1, with a tentative D call TRBD1 (6 bases). The V end was cut by 10 bases, the J end by 1 base, with 7 bases between. This CDR3 comprises 11 residues. CDR1 and CDR2 (germline): MNHEY, SVGAGI. CDR3 bases: TGTGCCATCAGGGGGAACACTGAAGCTTTCTTT. Translated, it gives CAIRGNTEAFF.

V usage is TRBV9 and J usage is TRBJ1-5; possibly TRBD1 for D (5 bases). V was pared by 0 bases and J by 6 bases, with 10 bases between. There are 14 residues in the CDR3. The germline V gene has CDR1 SGDLS and CDR2 YYNGEE. The CDR3 DNA reads as TGTGCCAGCAGCGTAGGGCAGGGCAGTCAGCCCCAGCATTTT. Translating it yields CASSVGQGSQPQHF.

This clonotype was observed many times. The chain is built from TRBV5-1 and TRBJ2-2; D gene ambiguous. The V gene lost 1 base and the J gene lost 6 bases, with 7 bases spanning the gap. CDR3 length: 13 amino acids. Germline CDR1 is SGHRS and CDR2 is YFSETQ. The CDR3 DNA follows: TGCGCCAGCAGCTTGATCCTAGCCGGGGAGCTGTTTTTT. Amino acids: CASSLILAGELFF.

This clonotype was observed a handful of times. A much larger clone differs from this one at a single base, so this may be a read error. The CDR3 sequence is CAICTGQGRHSYEQYF. The CDR3 DNA reads TGTGCCATCTGTACCGGACAGGGCCGCCACTCCTACGAGCAGTACTTC. The rearrangement uses TRBV10-3 and TRBJ2-7, with 8 nucleotides matching TRBD1. V was clipped by 8 bases and J by 0 bases; unmatched bases: 12. Looked up from germline, CDR1 is ENHRY and CDR2 is SYGVKD. The CDR3 is 16 residues long.

This clonotype appeared a single time. The V gene is TRBV7-9, the J gene TRBJ1-2; TRBD1 matches 8 bases. Unmatched junction bases numbered 22, after V lost 6 bases and J lost 4 bases. Germline V lookup: CDR1 SEHNR, CDR2 FQNEAQ (reference sequence). CDR3 length: 19 residues. The CDR3: CASRYLTGQGVGTVYGYTF. CDR3 nucleotides: TGTGCCAGCAGGTATCTGACAGGACAGGGAGTGGGTACGGTCTATGGCTACACCTTC.

There are many counts of this clonotype. The chain uses TRBV12-3 or TRBV12-4 and TRBJ2-7; D possibly uses TRBD1 or TRBD2 (5 bases each). Trimming took 2 bases from V and 2 from J, leaving 13 bases between them. The CDR3 has 15 residues. The CDR3 DNA sequence: TGTGCCAGCAGTTTATCCGGGACGCCAGCCTACGAGCAGTACTTC. Its translation is CASSLSGTPAYEQYF.

This clonotype has ten or more counts. The gene calls are TRBV19 and TRBJ1-2, with TRBD1 matching over 7 bases. J was trimmed by 4 bases and V by 8 bases; bases with no gene match: 7. This CDR3 spans 13 amino acids. CDR1 is LNHDA, CDR2 SQIVND, per germline (reference sequence). The CDR3, as DNA: TGTGCCAGTGGGGACAGCTATTCCTATGGCTACACCTTC. Protein product: CASGDSYSYGYTF.

V is TRBV7-9 and J is TRBJ2-5; a possible D gene is TRBD1 (6 bases). The V end was cut by 5 bases, the J end by 3 bases, with 13 bases between. Germline V gives CDR1 SEHNR, CDR2 FQNEAQ (reference sequence). The CDR3 loop spans 14 amino acids. CDR3 loop: CASSAQGLEETQYF. The CDR3 DNA sequence: TGTGCCAGCAGCGCGCAGGGGTTGGAAGAGACCCAGTACTTC.

On this clonotype: A read error may produce the germline difference seen at one junction end. The J gene is TRBJ2-5, the V gene TRBV7-7, with 8 nucleotides matching TRBD1. Germline lookup yields CDR1 SSHAT and CDR2 FNYEAQ (reference sequence). The CDR3 extends over 13 amino acids. For the CDR3, the DNA is TGTGCTAGCAGCCGACAGGGGAGAGAGACCCAGTACTTC. Protein sequence: CASSRQGRETQYF.

This clonotype was picked up many times. V gene TRBV4-1 combines with J gene TRBJ2-6; 10 bases align to TRBD1. This CDR3 comprises 19 residues. Germline V gives CDR1 MGHRA, CDR2 YSYEKL. After removal of 0 bases from V and 3 bases from J, the junction contained 8 bases not matched to a gene. The CDR3 region is CASSQERRTGGFGANVLTF. The CDR3 DNA follows: TGCGCCAGCAGCCAAGAAAGAAGGACAGGGGGATTTGGGGCCAACGTCCTGACTTTC.

The chain has TRBV25-1 and TRBJ2-7; the D gene is possibly TRBD2 (7 bases). Trimming pared 5 bases from V and 4 bases from J, leaving 21 bases between. The CDR3 extends over 16 amino acids. Germline loops: CDR1 MGHDK, CDR2 SYGVNS. CDR3 nucleotide sequence: TGTGCCAGCAGTCGAGGGGGGGGGACGAGACCTTACGAGCAGTACTTC. This codes for CASSRGGGTRPYEQYF.

The gene calls are TRBV10-3 and TRBJ1-4; possibly TRBD1 for D (5 bases). Germline CDR1 ENHRY, CDR2 SYGVKD. The V end lost 6 bases, the J end lost 8 bases, and 13 bases lay between the germline ends. The CDR3 is made up of 13 amino acids. CDR3 amino acids: CAIRGGAGEKLFF. CDR3 bases: TGTGCCATCAGAGGAGGGGCGGGGGAAAAACTGTTTTTT.

Of note for this clonotype: This may be a read error: a much more frequent sequence differs by one nucleotide. The genes are TRBV2 and TRBJ1-1, with TRBD1 matching over 7 bases. CDR3 size: 14 residues. Germline V gene lookup returns CDR1 SNHLY and CDR2 FYNNEI. CDR3 sequence (DNA): TGTGCCAGCAGTGCTCGACAGGGAACGACTGAAACTTTCTTT. Its translation: CASSARQGTTETFF.

This clonotype was seen repeatedly, ten times or more. Its ends do not fully match the called genes, so a read error is possible. V and J are TRBV7-7 and TRBJ2-5, with 9 positions matching TRBD1. Germline V gives CDR1 SSHAT, CDR2 FNYEAQ (reference sequence). This CDR3 region has 13 residues. The CDR3 bases are TGTGCTAGCAGCTCGGGACAGGGAGAGACCCAGTACTTC. Translation: CASSSGQGETQYF. Drawing the rest from reference TRBV7-7 and TRBJ2-5, the complete variable domain is GAGVSQSPRYKVTKRGQDVTLRCDPISSHATLYWYQQALGQGPEFLTYFNYEAQPDKSGLPSDRFSAERPEGSISTLTIQRTEQRDSAMYRCASSSGQGETQYFGPGTRLLVL.

This clonotype was seen just once. The chain has TRBV10-3 and TRBJ1-3; D gene uncertain. V lost 0 bases, J lost 2 bases, and 8 bases lay in between. This CDR3 is built from 15 residues. Looked up from germline, CDR1 is ENHRY and CDR2 is SYGVKD. The CDR3 reads CAISESREAGNTIYF. The CDR3 DNA is TGTGCCATCAGTGAGTCAAGGGAAGCTGGAAACACCATATATTTT.

The genes are TRBV7-6 and TRBJ1-6; unclear D gene. The germline gives CDR1 SGHVS, CDR2 FNYEAQ. V lost 5 bases and J 6 bases, leaving 14 bases between the germline ends. The CDR3 is 15 residues long. The CDR3 nucleotides are TGTGCCAGCAGCCCCGCCCTAGTGCCTAATTCACCCCTCCACTTT. It encodes CASSPALVPNSPLHF. The full variable domain, its missing parts supplied by reference TRBV7-6 and TRBJ1-6, is GAGVSQSPRYKVTKRGQDVALRCDPISGHVSLYWYRQALGQGPEFLTYFNYEAQQDKSGLPNDRFSAERPEGSISTLTIQRTEQRDSAMYRCASSPALVPNSPLHFGNGTRLTVT.

The chain links TRBV14 to TRBJ2-7; D is undetermined. V was trimmed by 6 bases and J by 3 bases, leaving 9 bases between them. The CDR3 extends over 12 amino acids. In germline, CDR1 is SGHDN, CDR2 FVKESK. CDR3 protein: CASSGSGYEQYF. CDR3 nucleotides: TGTGCCAGCAGTGGGTCGGGCTACGAGCAGTACTTC. Looking up the rest from reference TRBV14 and TRBJ2-7 gives the full variable domain: EAGVTQFPSHSVIEKGQTVTLRCDPISGHDNLYWYRRVMGKEIKFLLHFVKESKQDESGMPNNRFLAERTGGTYSTLKVQPAELEDSGVYFCASSGSGYEQYFGPGTRLTVT.

V usage is TRBV10-3 and J usage is TRBJ1-5; D is perhaps TRBD1 (5 bases). With 10 bases removed from V and 4 bases from J, the gap between germline ends came to 17 bases. The CDR3 totals 14 residues. Per the germline V gene, CDR1 is ENHRY and CDR2 is SYGVKD. The CDR3 here is CASMVTGTNQPQHF. The CDR3 DNA sequence: TGTGCCAGCATGGTCACAGGAACTAATCAGCCCCAGCATTTT.

This clonotype was counted at least ten times. Here the CDR3 reads CASRDSRSLNEKLFF. CDR3 nucleotide sequence: TGTGCCAGCAGAGACTCCAGGTCCTTAAATGAAAAACTGTTTTTT. This rearrangement joins TRBV12-3 or TRBV12-4 to TRBJ1-4; no firm D call. The V gene lost 6 bases and the J gene lost 5 bases, with 16 bases spanning the gap. There are 15 residues in the CDR3.

This clonotype was recorded at least ten times. The V and J genes are TRBV19 and TRBJ2-1, with D tentatively TRBD2 (5 bases). Germline CDR1 reads LNHDA; CDR2 reads SQIVND (reference sequence). There are 16 residues in the CDR3. Trimming removed 3 bases at V and 2 bases at J, with 14 bases between. CDR3 protein: CASSIAAGNTYNEQFF. DNA of the CDR3: TGTGCCAGTAGTATCGCAGCCGGGAATACCTACAATGAGCAGTTCTTC.

This chain connects TRBV20-1 to TRBJ1-1; 10 positions match TRBD1. Germline values: CDR1 DFQATT, CDR2 SNEGSKA (reference sequence). This CDR3 region has 15 residues. J was trimmed by 5 bases and V by 3 bases; bases with no gene match: 9. The CDR3 region has the DNA TGCAGTGCTAGGATGGGACGGACAGGGGGGACTGAAGCTTTCTTT. It encodes CSARMGRTGGTEAFF.

In its sample, this clonotype was seen many times. The chain recombines TRBV15 with TRBJ1-6; 7 bases match TRBD1. The CDR3 is made up of 15 amino acids. The ends lost 4 bases at V and 4 bases at J; junction bases unmatched: 4. The germline V gene encodes CDR1 LNHNV and CDR2 YYDKDF (reference sequence). CDR3 loop: CATSKPGGYNSPLHF. The DNA for the CDR3 is TGTGCCACCAGCAAACCAGGGGGGTATAATTCACCCCTCCACTTT.